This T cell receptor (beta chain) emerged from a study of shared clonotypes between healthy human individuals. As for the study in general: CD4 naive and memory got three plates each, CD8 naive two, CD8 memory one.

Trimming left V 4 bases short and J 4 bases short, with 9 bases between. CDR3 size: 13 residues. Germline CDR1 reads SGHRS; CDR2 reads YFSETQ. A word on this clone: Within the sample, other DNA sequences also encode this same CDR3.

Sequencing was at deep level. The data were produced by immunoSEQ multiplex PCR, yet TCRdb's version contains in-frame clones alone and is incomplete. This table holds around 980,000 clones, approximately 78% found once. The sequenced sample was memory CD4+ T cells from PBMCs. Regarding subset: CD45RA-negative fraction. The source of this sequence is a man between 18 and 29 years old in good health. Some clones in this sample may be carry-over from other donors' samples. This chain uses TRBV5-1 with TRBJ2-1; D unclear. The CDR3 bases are TGCGCCAGCAGCCTGGACCTTTACAATGAGCAGTTCTTC. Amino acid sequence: CASSLDLYNEQFF.